Listed below are T cell receptor beta chains from one sample, sequenced in a study of early T cells in non-severe SARS-CoV-2 infection. TCRdb fed the 5' RACE reads into MiXCR, producing one record per CDR3 protein. In the table there are roughly 56,000 distinct CDR3 sequences, roughly a tenth of which are singletons. The sequenced sample was whole blood. These TCRs come from an adult who was a healthcare worker with PCR-confirmed SARS-CoV-2 infection or an uninfected control (not recorded which). The CDR3 runs from the conserved cysteine through the conserved F or W. Each record gives: CDR3 length, J gene, V gene, CDR3 protein.

>14|TRBJ2-7|TRBV11-2
CASGRTGGSYEQYF
>11|TRBJ1-1|TRBV6-2/TRBV6-3
CASGDSFEAFF
>15|TRBJ2-7|TRBV5-1
CASSLDPGDGNEQYF
>14|TRBJ1-2|TRBV20-1
CSADAQGVAYGYTF
>15|TRBJ1-1|TRBV7-2
CASSYDRGGNTEAFF
>13|TRBJ2-7|TRBV7-2
CASSLWTYYEQYF
>15|TRBJ2-2|TRBV20-1
CSATQREWDTGELFF
>13|TRBJ2-3|TRBV20-1
CSASPGLAGPQYF
>15|TRBJ2-7|TRBV29-1
CSVVFSGGQSREQYF
>11|TRBJ1-6|TRBV3-1
CASSQDPSVHF
>13|TRBJ1-6|TRBV9
CASSVGANSPLHF
>14|TRBJ2-1|TRBV5-1
CASSLGDRYNEQFF
>12|TRBJ2-5|TRBV29-1
CSCVLSSAAQYF
>11|TRBJ1-5|TRBV6-1
CARGTAQPQHF
>19|TRBJ2-1|TRBV21-1
CASSVWARGHLAVHNEQFF
>15|TRBJ2-3|TRBV4-2
CASSLRQGQTDTQYF
>11|TRBJ1-1|TRBV28
CASLSNTEAFF
>14|TRBJ1-1|TRBV6-1
CASASNSGRSEAFF
>15|TRBJ2-1|TRBV29-1
CSVRPGQGAYNEQFF
>14|TRBJ2-5|TRBV6-2/TRBV6-3
CASRPSGTRETQYF
>12|TRBJ2-3|TRBV7-2
CASSFPGTWTYF
>12|TRBJ1-1|TRBV7-9
CASSATNTEAFF
>15|TRBJ2-1|TRBV25-1
CASSEAGGRAIEQFF
>14|TRBJ2-7|TRBV12-3/TRBV12-4
CASSITGTPYEQYF
>15|TRBJ2-7|TRBV12-3/TRBV12-4
CASSFQRAPGGEQYF
>13|TRBJ2-7|TRBV5-5
CASSLGTVYEQYF
>15|TRBJ1-2|TRBV7-2
CASSPGQGRYYGYTF
>18|TRBJ2-6|TRBV6-2/TRBV6-3
CASTRRGYTTSGANVLTF
>14|TRBJ2-1|TRBV7-2
CASSLSSREDEQFF
>12|TRBJ1-1|TRBV5-1
CATGLTNTEAFF
>18|TRBJ2-1|TRBV14
CASSLREPRQNSYNEQFF
>15|TRBJ2-1|TRBV6-5
CASSYLRGTYNEQFF
>15|TRBJ2-3|TRBV4-1
CASSQERGRRDTQYF
>15|TRBJ1-4|TRBV9
CASSPQEQDNEKLFF
>16|TRBJ2-3|TRBV6-6
CASSYWGEGLSRAQYF
>13|TRBJ2-3|TRBV7-2
CASSPLAGGAQYF
>14|TRBJ2-5|TRBV12-3/TRBV12-4
CASSHGLDQETQYF
>13|TRBJ1-1|TRBV7-9
CASSGDLNTEAFF
>13|TRBJ2-2|TRBV30
CAWSTGGTGELFF
>14|TRBJ2-3|TRBV12-3/TRBV12-4
CASSRDYSTDTQYF
>11|TRBJ2-3|TRBV25-1
CASSRLDTQYF
>12|TRBJ2-3|TRBV29-1
CSAATGADTQYF
>16|TRBJ2-6|TRBV7-9
CASSLALGSGANVLTF
>14|TRBJ1-4|TRBV4-2
CASSGTVSTEKLFF
>13|TRBJ2-3|TRBV2
CADFSGSADTQYF
>13|TRBJ2-7|TRBV20-1
CSVFRADLDEQYF
>15|TRBJ2-1|TRBV20-1
CSARDPRLATDEQFF
>15|TRBJ1-5|TRBV20-1
CSARDPLGQGQPQHF
>11|TRBJ1-1|TRBV11-2
CASSGAGEAFF